This entry lists 29 T cell receptor beta chains sequenced from one sample in a study of blood T cell repertoires in COVID-19. Generated by immunoSEQ multiplex PCR, the TCRdb table keeps only in-frame clones and is missing some. The repertoire holds under 300,000 clones, with more than 75% as singletons. Source material: peripheral blood. All receptors derive from a woman in her 40s who had recovered from COVID-19.

V and J are TRBV30 and TRBJ2-7, with 11 bases matching TRBD1. V was pared by 3 bases and J by 3 bases, with 10 bases of the junction left unmatched. Germline V lookup: CDR1 GTSNPN, CDR2 SVGIG (reference sequence). This CDR3 region has 16 residues. This CDR3 reads CAWSPRSGTGGYEQYF. The CDR3 DNA follows: TGTGCCTGGAGCCCTAGGAGCGGGACAGGGGGCTACGAGCAGTACTTC.

The chain couples TRBV7-9 to TRBJ1-1, with D tentatively TRBD1 (5 bases). Germline V gene sequence: CDR1 SEHNR, CDR2 FQNEAQ (reference sequence). The V gene lost 3 bases and the J gene lost 6 bases, with 14 bases spanning the gap. The CDR3 is made up of 14 amino acids. The CDR3 DNA reads as TGTGCCAGCAGCTTTGGGGGGGTGAGCGCTGAAGCTTTCTTT. Translation: CASSFGGVSAEAFF.

The chain recombines TRBV7-2 with TRBJ2-7; D might be TRBD2 (5 bases). CDR1 is SGHTA, CDR2 FQGNSA, per germline. This CDR3 is built from 11 residues. V was pared by 2 bases and J by 7 bases, with 6 bases between. The chain's CDR3 is CASSLPGEQYV. CDR3 in DNA: TGTGCCAGCAGCTTACCGGGGGAGCAGTACGTC.

With regard to this clone: Within the sample, other DNA sequences also encode this same CDR3. This chain joins TRBV12-3 or TRBV12-4 and TRBJ1-2; no definite D call. The V end lost 5 bases, the J end lost 2 bases, and 9 bases lay between the germline ends. The CDR3 covers 13 residues. The CDR3 coding sequence is TGTGCCAGCAGTCCAACAGCAAACTATGGCTACACCTTC. It codes for CASSPTANYGYTF.

The chain couples TRBV6-6 to TRBJ2-7; TRBD1 matches at 12 bases. J lost 6 bases, V lost 2 bases, and 8 bases had no gene match. The CDR3 has 16 residues. CDR1 and CDR2 from the germline V gene are MNHNY and SVGAGI (reference sequence). CDR3 in amino acids: CASSYPLRDRGREQYV. For the CDR3, the DNA is TGTGCCAGCAGTTACCCCCTCCGGGACAGGGGGCGCGAGCAGTACGTC.

This clone has just a few counts. This rearrangement joins TRBV5-6 to TRBJ2-6; D remains unclear. This CDR3 has 18 residues. Germline V lookup: CDR1 SGHDT, CDR2 YYEEEE. Trimming removed 0 bases at V and 2 bases at J, with 15 bases between. CDR3 loop: CASSLGPWQAPGANVLTF. The DNA of the CDR3 is TGTGCCAGCAGCTTGGGGCCGTGGCAGGCCCCTGGGGCCAACGTCCTGACTTTC. The variable domain in full, completed from reference TRBV5-6 and TRBJ2-6, reads DAGVTQSPTHLIKTRGQQVTLRCSPKSGHDTVSWYQQALGQGPQFIFQYYEEEERQRGNFPDRFSGHQFPNYSSELNVNALLLGDSALYLCASSLGPWQAPGANVLTFGAGSRLTVL.

V is TRBV2 and J is TRBJ1-6; D ambiguous. Germline V gene data show CDR1 as SNHLY and CDR2 as FYNNEI. This CDR3 has 16 amino acids. V lost 3 bases, J lost 0 bases, and 9 bases lay in between. CDR3 sequence (DNA): TGTGCCAGCAGTGAGGGCCTTCGCTCCTATAATTCACCCCTCCACTTT. Its protein product is CASSEGLRSYNSPLHF.

The genes are TRBV30 and TRBJ1-1; TRBD1 aligns across 8 bases. There are 14 residues in the CDR3. J lost 5 bases, V lost 0 bases, and 5 bases had no gene match. CDR1 and CDR2 (germline): GTSNPN, SVGIG (reference sequence). CDR3 coding DNA: TGTGCCTGGAGTGTCGGTCAGGGGGCGACTGAAGCTTTCTTT. Its translation: CAWSVGQGATEAFF. The complete variable domain, with remaining parts taken from reference TRBV30 and TRBJ1-1, reads SQTIHQWPATLVQPVGSPLSLECTVEGTSNPNLYWYRQAAGRGLQLLFYSVGIGQISSEVPQNLSASRPQDRQFILSSKKLLLSDSGFYLCAWSVGQGATEAFFGQGTRLTVV.

The chain recombines TRBV30 with TRBJ1-6, with 7 positions matching TRBD1. V was clipped by 2 bases and J by 10 bases; unmatched bases: 11. Germline assignment: CDR1 GTSNPN and CDR2 SVGIG (reference sequence). The CDR3 loop spans 15 amino acids. Written as DNA, the CDR3 is TGTGCCTGGAGTCCTCAGGGGGGAGAGCGATCACCCCTCCACTTT. This sequence encodes CAWSPQGGERSPLHF.

The chain has TRBV24-1 and TRBJ2-1; 9 nucleotides agree with TRBD2. The CDR3 extends over 13 amino acids. The V segment lost 7 bases and the J segment 4 bases; nucleotides outside the gene matches: 1. Looked up from germline, CDR1 is KGHDR and CDR2 is SFDVKD. The CDR3 reads CATSAGGYNEQFF. DNA of the CDR3: TGTGCCACCAGCGCGGGGGGGTACAATGAGCAGTTCTTC.

The chain employs TRBV11-2 and TRBJ2-7; 10 bases fit TRBD2. Per the germline V gene, CDR1 is SGHAT and CDR2 is FQNNGV. J lost 2 bases, V lost 5 bases, and 3 bases had no gene match. The CDR3 loop spans 14 amino acids. This CDR3 reads CASSPGLATYEQYF. In DNA, the CDR3 is TGTGCCAGCAGCCCGGGACTAGCGACCTACGAGCAGTACTTC.

This chain joins TRBV6-6 and TRBJ1-1; D is unclear. Trimming stripped 2 bases from V and 7 bases from J, with 11 bases between. The CDR3 sequence is 13 residues long. Germline CDR1 is MNHNY and CDR2 is SVGAGI (reference sequence). This CDR3 reads CASSYGGRGEAFF. CDR3 DNA sequence: TGTGCCAGCAGTTACGGCGGACGGGGTGAAGCTTTCTTT.

V is TRBV18 and J is TRBJ1-1; 9 positions agree with TRBD1. With 5 bases clipped from V and 4 bases from J, the junction kept 8 bases outside the gene matches. The CDR3 length is 15 residues. The V gene's germline CDR1 is KGHSH and CDR2 LQKENI. This CDR3 is CASSTGQGHGTEAFF. The CDR3 DNA reads TGTGCCAGCTCAACTGGACAGGGGCACGGCACTGAAGCTTTCTTT.

The chain carries TRBV27 and TRBJ2-5, with unresolved D. This CDR3 is built from 13 residues. V was shortened by 3 bases and J by 1 base, with 6 bases between the two germline ends. Germline CDR1 MNHEY, CDR2 SMNVEV (reference sequence). CDR3 sequence reads: CASSLASQETQYF. The CDR3 DNA follows: TGTGCCAGCAGTTTGGCTAGCCAAGAGACCCAGTACTTC.

The rearrangement links TRBV6-5 to TRBJ2-7, with a weak D call TRBD2 (6 bases). The CDR3 spans 15 residues. With 6 bases removed from V and 2 bases from J, the gap between germline ends came to 17 bases. CDR1 MNHEY and CDR2 SVGAGI come from the germline V gene. CDR3 nucleotide sequence: TGTGCCAGCAGACACAATAGCGGCACCACCTACGAGCAGTACTTC. This sequence encodes CASRHNSGTTYEQYF.

The genes are TRBV6-5 and TRBJ1-2; D remains unclear. With 7 bases removed from V and 7 bases from J, the gap between germline ends came to 19 bases. Germline loops: CDR1 MNHEY, CDR2 SVGAGI. This CDR3 is 14 amino acids long. CDR3 in amino acids: CASNNAPGGVGYTF. The CDR3, as DNA: TGTGCCAGCAACAACGCCCCGGGCGGGGTTGGCTACACCTTC.

V usage is TRBV27 and J usage is TRBJ1-2; no definite D call. The CDR3 has 17 residues. Trimming removed 10 bases from V and 4 bases from J, with 28 bases in between. Germline CDR1 MNHEY, CDR2 SMNVEV (reference sequence). The CDR3 DNA reads TGTGCCACCCGATACGCGGGAGGAAACAGACGTCCCTATGGCTACACCTTC. Translated, it gives CATRYAGGNRRPYGYTF.

The sample holds one count of this clone. This sequence joins TRBV10-3 and TRBJ2-3; D perhaps matches TRBD2 (8 bases). The CDR3 is made up of 16 amino acids. The V end lost 6 bases, the J end lost 4 bases, and 20 bases lay between the germline ends. The germline V gene encodes CDR1 ENHRY and CDR2 SYGVKD. For the CDR3, the DNA is TGTGCCATCAGGGGGTTGCCGGGAGGGGGCCCAGATACGCAGTATTTT. It translates to CAIRGLPGGGPDTQYF.

This clone has just one count. The J gene is TRBJ2-3, the V gene TRBV30; D remains unclear. The V gene's germline CDR1 is GTSNPN and CDR2 SVGIG (reference sequence). V lost 1 base and J 4 bases, leaving 6 bases between the germline ends. The CDR3 extends over 12 amino acids. CDR3 in amino acids: CAWSELADTQYF. For the CDR3, the DNA is TGTGCCTGGAGTGAGCTCGCAGATACGCAGTATTTT.

The chain recombines TRBV19 with TRBJ2-3; TRBD2 matches 12 bases. Germline V lookup: CDR1 LNHDA, CDR2 SQIVND (reference sequence). Trimming at V came to 5 bases and at J to 4 bases, leaving 7 bases not matched to a gene. This CDR3 comprises 16 residues. The chain's CDR3 is CASSPGLAGGADTQYF. The CDR3, as DNA: TGTGCCAGTAGTCCGGGACTAGCGGGCGGCGCAGATACGCAGTATTTT. Full variable domain (outside the CDR3, taken from reference TRBV19 and TRBJ2-3): DGGITQSPKYLFRKEGQNVTLSCEQNLNHDAMYWYRQDPGQGLRLIYYSQIVNDFQKGDIAEGYSVSREKKESFPLTVTSAQKNPTAFYLCASSPGLAGGADTQYFGPGTRLTVL.

The chain recombines TRBV21-1 with TRBJ2-3; no DNA check was done on the table's D call, TRBD2. TRBV21-1 is tagged as a pseudogene. CDR3 size: 15 residues. CDR3 region: CASSKGKTSGRPRSF. CDR3 coding DNA: TGTGCCAGCAGCAAAGGAAAAACTAGCGGGAGGCCCCGGAGTTTT.

The V and J genes are TRBV24-1 and TRBJ2-1; D is possibly TRBD2 (6 bases). The CDR3 is 17 residues long. CDR1 and CDR2 (germline): KGHDR, SFDVKD. Trimming stripped 5 bases from V and 2 bases from J, with 18 bases between. CDR3 loop: CATSATTWRVPYNEQFF. The DNA for the CDR3 is TGTGCCACCAGTGCCACCACGTGGAGGGTGCCCTACAATGAGCAGTTCTTC.

V usage is TRBV11-3 and J usage is TRBJ2-5; TRBD1 is a possible D gene (5 bases). Germline V gives CDR1 SGHNT, CDR2 YENEEA. This CDR3 region has 14 residues. Trimming cost V 0 bases and J 1 base, with 6 bases left between them. CDR3 DNA sequence: TGTGCCAGCAGCTTAGACAGGGTCCAAGAGACCCAGTACTTC. Protein: CASSLDRVQETQYF.

The chain links TRBV11-3 to TRBJ2-6; D is ambiguous. The CDR3 has 14 residues. Germline CDR1 is SGHNT and CDR2 is YENEEA. The V gene lost 5 bases and the J gene lost 0 bases, with 5 bases spanning the gap. CDR3 coding DNA: TGTGCCAGCAGCCCCCACTCTGGGGCCAACGTCCTGACTTTC. Its translation is CASSPHSGANVLTF.

In nucleotides, the CDR3 is TGTGCCACCAGCACCCGACAGGGTCCCAATCAGCCCCAGCATTTT. Translation gives CATSTRQGPNQPQHF. The J gene is TRBJ1-5, the V gene TRBV15; 7 bases align to TRBD1. V shed 4 bases and J 3 bases; nucleotides not matched to a gene: 6. The germline CDR1 and CDR2 sequences are LNHNV and YYDKDF (reference sequence). The CDR3 sequence is 15 residues long.

This chain connects TRBV5-4 to TRBJ1-2, with TRBD1 identical over 9 bases. Per the germline V gene, CDR1 is SGHNT and CDR2 is YYREEE (reference sequence). The trim removed 0 bases at V and 7 bases at J, leaving 7 bases unmatched. The CDR3 is 15 residues long. CDR3 protein: CASSLGGTGKGGYTF. Written as DNA, the CDR3 is TGTGCCAGCAGCTTGGGGGGGACAGGGAAGGGTGGCTACACCTTC.

The rearrangement links TRBV30 to TRBJ2-5; 8 nucleotides line up with TRBD2. J gave up 1 base and V 4 bases, and 5 bases lay outside the gene matches. Germline CDR1 and CDR2: GTSNPN and SVGIG (reference sequence). The CDR3 sequence is 14 residues long. DNA of the CDR3: TGTGCCTGGAAAGGGCTAGCGGGCCAAGAGACCCAGTACTTC. It translates to CAWKGLAGQETQYF.

Written as DNA, the CDR3 is TGTGCCAGCAGCCGCCTGGTGGGCGGGGTCCGTGAGCAGTTCTTC. As protein: CASSRLVGGVREQFF. The genes are TRBV5-4 and TRBJ2-1; maybe TRBD2 (6 bases). Germline values: CDR1 SGHNT, CDR2 YYREEE (reference sequence). V lost 4 bases to trimming and J lost 9 bases, with 20 bases between them. The CDR3 has 15 residues.

The chain recombines TRBV19 with TRBJ1-1; D remains unclear. Per germline, CDR1 LNHDA and CDR2 SQIVND (reference sequence). The CDR3 loop spans 13 amino acids. V was shortened by 6 bases and J by 5 bases, with 13 bases between the two germline ends. CDR3 sequence: CASSPPRRTEAFF. The CDR3 region has the DNA TGTGCCAGTAGCCCCCCCCGGAGGACTGAAGCTTTCTTT.